This TCR beta chain was identified during a study of CD8 T cells in ankylosing spondylitis. General study points: A TCR beta motif of several highly homologous variants appeared characteristic of ankylosing spondylitis blood. Within matched ankylosing spondylitis synovial fluid, disease-linked clones were reportedly significantly enriched.

The TCR beta libraries were generated through quantitative 5'-RACE incorporating molecular barcodes. TCRdb itself ran the 5' RACE reads through MiXCR, one entry per CDR3 protein. The sample consists of more than 250,000 distinct CDR3 sequences, about 9.9% of them appearing once. A few counts support this clonotype. No antigen is known for it. Germline lookup yields CDR1 DFQATT and CDR2 SNEGSKA (reference sequence). The CDR3 loop spans 14 amino acids. V gave up 2 bases and J gave up 5 bases, with 12 bases separating them. V gene TRBV20-1 combines with J gene TRBJ1-4; perhaps TRBD1 as D (5 bases). Sequencing input: blood, either unsorted or a sorted T cell fraction (not recorded which). The source of this sequence is a female donor with ankylosing spondylitis or in good health (not recorded which). The CDR3 bases are TGCAGTGCTAGACCCGGTCAGGGAAATGAAAAACTGTTTTTT. It yields the protein CSARPGQGNEKLFF.